One sample yielded the 23 T cell receptor beta chains listed below, sequenced in a study of CD8+ T cells in alopecia areata. Extracted from the samples, RNA was reverse transcribed into cDNA to serve as the sequencing template. Produced via immunoSEQ multiplex PCR; TCRdb's table is partial and in-frame only. The sample comprises more than 95,000 clones, 58% of which are singletons, and approximately 29% rests with the top ten. The treatment here: oral pan-JAK inhibitor, 5-10 mg twice daily. Material: CD8+ T cells sorted from blood, obtained at week 4, from a patient treated with tofacitinib. These receptors originate from a human donor with alopecia areata.

The rearrangement uses TRBV5-4 and TRBJ2-5, with 11 bases matching TRBD2. Per germline, CDR1 SGHNT and CDR2 YYREEE (reference sequence). J was trimmed by 0 bases and V by 4 bases; bases with no gene match: 8. This CDR3 has 17 amino acids. Here the CDR3 reads CASSTGTSGWYQETQYF. As DNA, the CDR3 is TGTGCCAGCAGCACCGGGACTAGCGGTTGGTACCAAGAGACCCAGTACTTC.

In DNA, the CDR3 is TGTGCCAGTAGTATAGAAGGAGGAGGGCAGCCCCAGCATTTT. Translation gives CASSIEGGGQPQHF. V is TRBV19 and J is TRBJ1-5; D is unclear. Germline lookup yields CDR1 LNHDA and CDR2 SQIVND (reference sequence). V lost 0 bases and J lost 7, with 10 bases in between. This CDR3 comprises 14 residues.

J is TRBJ2-1 and V is TRBV6-6, with D possibly TRBD1 on 5 matching bases. The CDR3 is 13 residues long. The V gene's germline CDR1 is MNHNY and CDR2 SVGAGI (reference sequence). V was trimmed by 0 bases and J by 6 bases, leaving 6 bases between them. CDR3 amino acids: CASSYSGANEQFF. The CDR3 nucleotides are TGTGCCAGCAGTTACTCTGGGGCCAATGAGCAGTTCTTC.

This clone has more than one count but fewer than ten. Other DNA sequences in this specimen translate into the identical CDR3. The CDR3 DNA reads TGCGCCAGCAGCCAAGACGGGACGGGAAATAGCATTCAGTACTTC. It encodes CASSQDGTGNSIQYF. The chain links TRBV4-3 to TRBJ2-4, with D tentatively TRBD1 or TRBD2 (5 bases each). The germline V gene encodes CDR1 LGHNA and CDR2 YSLEER. V was clipped by 0 bases and J by 9 bases, with 15 bases between them. This CDR3 is built from 15 residues.

This rearrangement joins TRBV30 to TRBJ1-1, with TRBD1 as a possible D gene (5 bases). The V gene's germline CDR1 is GTSNPN and CDR2 SVGIG (reference sequence). The CDR3 extends over 16 amino acids. Between the trimmed V and J ends, which lost 2 bases and 1 base, there was a span of 17 bases. CDR3 DNA sequence: TGTGCCTGGAGTCAGGGTACTGAATCGAGGAACACTGAAGCTTTCTTT. Encoded protein: CAWSQGTESRNTEAFF.

This clone has a handful of counts. V and J are TRBV7-8 and TRBJ2-1, with 7 bases that match TRBD1. The junction had 12 bases not matched to a gene; V was cut back by 1 base and J by 0 bases. Per the germline V gene, CDR1 is SGHVS and CDR2 is FQNEAQ. The CDR3 is 19 amino acids. The CDR3 DNA reads as TGTGCCAGCAGCTTAGACCCAGCCGGGACAGCGAGCTCCTACAATGAGCAGTTCTTC. Translating it yields CASSLDPAGTASSYNEQFF.

The chain uses TRBV7-2 and TRBJ1-2; D is undetermined. Trimming removed 1 base at V and 7 bases at J, with 13 bases between. The CDR3 is 14 amino acids. In germline, CDR1 is SGHTA, CDR2 FQGNSA. CDR3 amino acids: CASSLVGPGSGYTF. The CDR3 bases are TGTGCCAGCAGCTTAGTAGGGCCCGGGAGTGGCTACACCTTC.

The gene calls are TRBV5-1 and TRBJ2-7; no definite D call. The length of the CDR3 is 12 residues. The V gene lost 4 bases and the J gene lost 3 bases, with 8 bases spanning the gap. Germline CDR1 reads SGHRS; CDR2 reads YFSETQ. The CDR3 reads CASSLNGYEQYF. The CDR3 DNA follows: TGCGCCAGCAGCCTTAATGGCTACGAGCAGTACTTC.

In regard to this clone: In the same sample, other DNA sequences code for this CDR3. The rearrangement links TRBV6-5 to TRBJ2-5, with TRBD2 matching 7 bases. V lost 2 bases to trimming and J lost 4 bases; unmatched junction nucleotides: 1. This CDR3 region has 13 residues. Germline loops: CDR1 MNHEY, CDR2 SVGAGI. The CDR3 sequence is CASSYGGGETQYF. The CDR3 DNA reads as TGTGCCAGCAGTTACGGCGGGGGAGAGACCCAGTACTTC.

This clone was seen a few times. A read error likely explains this, since a far larger clone differs by one base. The chain employs TRBV5-1 and TRBJ2-5; possible D gene TRBD2, 5 bases. The J call may be faulty, since TRBJ2-7 better matches the DNA end. CDR3 length: 16 amino acids. CDR1 and CDR2 (germline): SGHRS, YFSETQ. CDR3: CASSHSFGEASYEQYF. The CDR3 region has the DNA TGCGCCAGCAGCCATTCGTTCGGGGAAGCGTCCTACGAGCAGTACTTC.

The genes are TRBV5-4 and TRBJ1-2; tentative D call: TRBD1 (5 bases). Germline assignment: CDR1 SGHNT and CDR2 YYREEE (reference sequence). CDR3 length: 15 residues. Trimming left V 0 bases short and J 0 bases short, with 9 bases between. CDR3 amino acids: CASSLDGTANYGYTF. CDR3 nucleotide sequence: TGTGCCAGCAGCTTGGATGGGACGGCTAACTATGGCTACACCTTC.

This CDR3 is CSVTPPQQSQETQYF. The CDR3 bases are TGCAGCGTGACCCCCCCCCAACAGTCCCAAGAGACCCAGTACTTC. This chain connects TRBV29-1 to TRBJ2-5; no clear D. The CDR3 is 15 amino acids. In germline, CDR1 is SQVTM, CDR2 ANQGSEA. V lost 6 bases, J lost 1 base, and 18 bases lay in between. The complete variable domain, with remaining parts taken from reference TRBV29-1 and TRBJ2-5, reads SAVISQKPSRDICQRGTSLTIQCQVDSQVTMMFWYRQQPGQSLTLIATANQGSEATYESGFVIDKFPISRPNLTFSTLTVSNMSPEDSSIYLCSVTPPQQSQETQYFGPGTRLLVL.

The rearrangement links TRBV30 to TRBJ1-2; D gene uncertain. The V end was cut by 8 bases, the J end by 2 bases, with 15 bases between. The germline CDR1 and CDR2 sequences are GTSNPN and SVGIG (reference sequence). CDR3 size: 13 residues. CDR3 nucleotide sequence: TGTGCCCGGGAGGCAGACCGCAACTATGGCTACACCTTC. Its translation is CAREADRNYGYTF.

V usage is TRBV30 and J usage is TRBJ2-1, with TRBD1 as a possible D gene (5 bases). The CDR3 totals 15 residues. Germline V gene sequence: CDR1 GTSNPN, CDR2 SVGIG (reference sequence). Trimming shortened V by 2 bases and J by 6 bases, and 17 bases separated the two germline ends. The CDR3 DNA sequence: TGTGCCTGGAGTCCTGACTCTAGGGGTTCCAATGAGCAGTTCTTC. This sequence encodes CAWSPDSRGSNEQFF.

The chain has TRBV30 and TRBJ1-1; TRBD1 is a possible D gene (5 bases). Germline lookup yields CDR1 GTSNPN and CDR2 SVGIG (reference sequence). The CDR3 is made up of 11 amino acids. V lost 8 bases and J 6 bases, leaving 13 bases between the germline ends. The CDR3 sequence: CAGTKWAEAFF. The CDR3 DNA sequence: TGTGCCGGGACCAAATGGGCTGAAGCTTTCTTT.

The rearrangement links TRBV23-1 to TRBJ2-3, with 8 nucleotides matching TRBD1. TRBV23-1 is an ORF, and what it does is uncertain. The CDR3 extends over 19 amino acids. With 0 bases clipped from V and 0 bases from J, the junction kept 11 bases outside the gene matches. CDR3 sequence (DNA): TGCGCCAGCAGTCAATCCTCAGGGGGCCAGGATACTAGCACAGATACGCAGTATTTT. This sequence encodes CASSQSSGGQDTSTDTQYF.

The V gene is TRBV30, the J gene TRBJ2-7, with D possibly matching TRBD2 (5 bases). CDR3 size: 14 residues. Germline CDR1 is GTSNPN and CDR2 is SVGIG (reference sequence). Trimming shortened V by 1 base and J by 3 bases, and 13 bases separated the two germline ends. CDR3 sequence (DNA): TGTGCCTGGAGTGGGACTCCGTTCCTCTACGAGCAGTACTTC. It codes for CAWSGTPFLYEQYF. The full variable domain, in which reference TRBV30 and TRBJ2-7 provide the parts outside the CDR3, is SQTIHQWPATLVQPVGSPLSLECTVEGTSNPNLYWYRQAAGRGLQLLFYSVGIGQISSEVPQNLSASRPQDRQFILSSKKLLLSDSGFYLCAWSGTPFLYEQYFGPGTRLTVT.

This clone was picked up one time. The rearrangement links TRBV23-1 to TRBJ1-2, with 12 bases lining up with TRBD1. TRBV23-1 belongs to the ORF category, with a function that is uncertain. The V segment lost 4 bases and the J segment 8 bases; nucleotides outside the gene matches: 8. The CDR3 is made up of 15 amino acids. The CDR3, as DNA: TGCGCCAGCAGTCCCGGGACAGGGGGCGCGGGGGGCTACACCTTC. It is translated as CASSPGTGGAGGYTF.

This chain joins TRBV27 and TRBJ2-1; 8 bases are shared with TRBD2. This CDR3 comprises 15 residues. V shed 1 base and J 2 bases; nucleotides not matched to a gene: 1. The germline V gene encodes CDR1 MNHEY and CDR2 SMNVEV (reference sequence). The CDR3 DNA reads as TGTGCCAGCAGTTTATTAGCGGGGCCCTACAATGAGCAGTTCTTC. Protein sequence: CASSLLAGPYNEQFF.

The chain joins TRBV29-1 to TRBJ1-5; 9 nucleotides align to TRBD1. The CDR3 is 16 amino acids. CDR1 is SQVTM and CDR2 is ANQGSEA in the germline V gene. The J segment lost 0 bases and the V segment lost 0 bases, leaving 3 bases of the junction unmatched. CDR3 sequence (DNA): TGCAGCGTTGAAGATCCGGGACAGGGTAGCAATCAGCCCCAGCATTTT. Protein product: CSVEDPGQGSNQPQHF.

The rearrangement uses TRBV7-9 and TRBJ2-3, with D perhaps matching TRBD1 or TRBD2 (5 bases each). The CDR3 loop spans 11 amino acids. The germline V gene has CDR1 SEHNR and CDR2 FQNEAQ (reference sequence). V was pared by 1 base and J by 15 bases, with 11 bases between. This CDR3 is CASSLGQRGYF. In DNA form, the CDR3 reads TGTGCCAGCAGCTTAGGACAGAGGGGCTATTTT.

The rearrangement joins TRBV30 to TRBJ1-2; D is possibly TRBD1 (5 bases). V was clipped by 3 bases and J by 4 bases, with 9 bases between them. The CDR3 spans 12 residues. Per the germline V gene, CDR1 is GTSNPN and CDR2 is SVGIG (reference sequence). In DNA form, the CDR3 reads TGTGCCTGGAGCGGGGCAGCCTATGGCTACACCTTC. It specifies CAWSGAAYGYTF.

The V call is TRBV25-1, the J call TRBJ1-2; D is uncertain. The germline V and J ends were trimmed by 5 bases and 7 bases, with 14 bases remaining between them. The germline V gene encodes CDR1 MGHDK and CDR2 SYGVNS. There are 13 residues in the CDR3. The CDR3 DNA sequence: TGTGCCAGCAGTAGAGGGCAGTTCTTTGGCTACACCTTC. It codes for CASSRGQFFGYTF.